A single sample gave rise to the 30 T cell receptor beta chains below, sequenced in a study of blood T cell repertoires in COVID-19. The data were produced by immunoSEQ multiplex PCR, yet TCRdb's version contains in-frame clones alone and is incomplete. The sample lists approximately 500,000 clones, 85% to 90% occurring once. The sequenced sample consisted of peripheral blood. These receptors originate from a woman aged 50 to 65 with COVID-19, enrolled during active disease.

The rearrangement links TRBV5-1 to TRBJ2-1, with 12 bases matching TRBD2. The CDR3 is 16 residues long. Per germline, CDR1 SGHRS and CDR2 YFSETQ. V lost 0 bases to trimming and J lost 6 bases; unmatched junction nucleotides: 4. The CDR3 sequence: CASSLATSGGPNEQFF. CDR3 coding DNA: TGCGCCAGCAGCTTGGCCACTAGCGGGGGGCCCAATGAGCAGTTCTTC.

V and J are TRBV2 and TRBJ2-3, with TRBD2 as a possible D gene (6 bases). CDR1 and CDR2 from the germline V gene are SNHLY and FYNNEI. V lost 8 bases and J lost 2, with 14 bases in between. The CDR3 consists of 14 residues. CDR3 loop: CASSPRGVTDTQYF. Written as DNA, the CDR3 is TGTGCCAGCTCCCCGCGGGGTGTCACAGATACGCAGTATTTT.

This clone has a count of ten or more. The chain has TRBV5-1 and TRBJ2-7; weak D call: TRBD2 (5 bases). The CDR3 runs 11 residues. Germline CDR1 is SGHRS and CDR2 is YFSETQ. V gave up 2 bases and J gave up 5 bases, with 5 bases separating them. CDR3 residues: CASSFGDEQYF. CDR3 DNA: TGCGCCAGCAGCTTCGGGGACGAGCAGTACTTC.

The chain combines TRBV7-8 with TRBJ1-3; D remains unclear. This CDR3 has 14 residues. Germline V gives CDR1 SGHVS, CDR2 FQNEAQ. V was cut by 5 bases and J by 4 bases, with 12 bases left in between. The CDR3 is CASSQGRTGNTIYF. The CDR3 bases are TGTGCCAGCAGCCAAGGGAGGACGGGAAACACCATATATTTT.

The V and J genes are TRBV2 and TRBJ1-4; maybe TRBD1 (6 bases). This CDR3 contains 16 residues. The ends were cut back, 1 base at V and 2 bases at J, with 11 bases in the middle. Germline loops: CDR1 SNHLY, CDR2 FYNNEI. CDR3 residues: CASSEDRVETNEKLFF. CDR3 sequence (DNA): TGTGCCAGCAGTGAAGACAGGGTTGAGACTAATGAAAAACTGTTTTTT.

This clone was counted a single time. Other DNA variants within this sample encode the same CDR3. This sequence joins TRBV5-4 and TRBJ2-5, with TRBD1 matching over 8 bases. The length of the CDR3 is 14 residues. In germline, CDR1 is SGHNT, CDR2 YYREEE (reference sequence). V shed 0 bases and J 5 bases; nucleotides not matched to a gene: 3. The DNA for the CDR3 is TGTGCCAGCAGCTTGGCCTCAGGGGGCGAGACCCAGTACTTC. Amino acids: CASSLASGGETQYF.

This clone was seen a single time. J is TRBJ1-2 and V is TRBV23-1; 7 positions match TRBD1. TRBV23-1 is sorted into the ORF group, with uncertain function. The V and J ends lost 3 bases and 6 bases, in that order; junction bases with no gene match: 19. This CDR3 is built from 18 residues. The DNA of the CDR3 is TGCGCCAGCAGTCACCTCCAGGGACAGCACATCCCGTTGAATGGCTACACCTTC. It specifies CASSHLQGQHIPLNGYTF.

The CDR3 nucleotides are TGCGCCAGCAGCCAAGAGAGGGAGTTCAGCACCGGGGAGCTGTTTTTT. Protein: CASSQEREFSTGELFF. The genes are TRBV4-1 and TRBJ2-2; possible D gene TRBD2, 5 bases. The germline V gene has CDR1 MGHRA and CDR2 YSYEKL. This CDR3 region has 16 residues. V lost 0 bases to trimming and J lost 4 bases, with 12 bases between them.

The table lists this clone with a count of one. Other DNA sequences in the sample encode the same CDR3. The chain is built from TRBV18 and TRBJ2-2; 12 bases map to TRBD1. The trim removed 3 bases at V and 5 bases at J, leaving 1 base unmatched. Germline V gene sequence: CDR1 KGHSH, CDR2 LQKENI. The CDR3 extends over 15 amino acids. CDR3 loop: CASSPGQGATGELFF. CDR3 coding DNA: TGTGCCAGCTCACCGGGACAGGGGGCAACCGGGGAGCTGTTTTTT. Full variable domain (outside the CDR3, taken from reference TRBV18 and TRBJ2-2): NAGVMQNPRHLVRRRGQEARLRCSPMKGHSHVYWYRQLPEEGLKFMVYLQKENIIDESGMPKERFSAEFPKEGPSILRIQQVVRGDSAAYFCASSPGQGATGELFFGEGSRLTVL.

The genes are TRBV11-2 and TRBJ1-1; no definite D call. The CDR3 extends over 14 amino acids. The V gene lost 6 bases and the J gene lost 0 bases, with 11 bases spanning the gap. Per germline, CDR1 SGHAT and CDR2 FQNNGV. The CDR3 here is CASSSQRMNTEAFF. CDR3 nucleotides: TGTGCCAGCAGTTCACAGAGAATGAACACTGAAGCTTTCTTT. The entire variable domain, with the rest obtained from reference TRBV11-2 and TRBJ1-1, is as follows: EAGVAQSPRYKIIEKRQSVAFWCNPISGHATLYWYQQILGQGPKLLIQFQNNGVVDDSQLPKDRFSAERLKGVDSTLKIQPAKLEDSAVYLCASSSQRMNTEAFFGQGTRLTVV.

This clone was seen a single time. The chain employs TRBV5-1 and TRBJ2-5, with D perhaps matching TRBD1 (5 bases). This CDR3 is built from 13 residues. V lost 0 bases to trimming and J lost 2 bases, with 5 bases between them. Germline CDR1 and CDR2: SGHRS and YFSETQ. The chain's CDR3 is CASSLDRQETQYF. The CDR3 DNA is TGCGCCAGCAGCTTGGACAGGCAAGAGACCCAGTACTTC.

V usage is TRBV2 and J usage is TRBJ1-3, with D unclear. V was shortened by 5 bases and J by 0 bases, with 11 bases between the two germline ends. Germline V gene data show CDR1 as SNHLY and CDR2 as FYNNEI. There are 15 residues in the CDR3. The CDR3 spells CASSNLYSSGNTIYF. The CDR3 region has the DNA TGTGCCAGCAGTAATCTATATTCCTCTGGAAACACCATATATTTT. Full variable domain (rest looked up from reference TRBV2 and TRBJ1-3): EPEVTQTPSHQVTQMGQEVILRCVPISNHLYFYWYRQILGQKVEFLVSFYNNEISEKSEIFDDQFSVERPDGSNFTLKIRSTKLEDSAMYFCASSNLYSSGNTIYFGEGSWLTVV.

This chain joins TRBV7-2 and TRBJ2-2; TRBD1 matches at 9 bases. The V gene's germline CDR1 is SGHTA and CDR2 FQGNSA. The CDR3 runs to 17 residues. V was clipped by 3 bases and J by 5 bases; unmatched bases: 10. CDR3 region: CASSFRLGQGKTGELFF. The CDR3, as DNA: TGTGCCAGCAGCTTCCGACTTGGACAGGGGAAGACCGGGGAGCTGTTTTTT.

This clone has only a few counts. V gene TRBV19 combines with J gene TRBJ1-1; D is unresolved. The CDR3 sequence is 11 residues long. V dropped 7 bases and J dropped 3 bases, with 6 bases sitting between them. Germline V gives CDR1 LNHDA, CDR2 SQIVND (reference sequence). The CDR3 is CASTLYTEAFF. For the CDR3, the DNA is TGTGCCAGTACACTTTACACTGAAGCTTTCTTT.

V gene TRBV27 combines with J gene TRBJ1-5; TRBD1 might be the D (5 bases). The germline CDR1 and CDR2 sequences are MNHEY and SMNVEV (reference sequence). Trimming left V 2 bases short and J 6 bases short, with 8 bases between. The CDR3 extends over 13 amino acids. The CDR3 region is CASSLQGFQPQHF. The CDR3 coding sequence is TGTGCCAGCAGTTTACAGGGCTTTCAGCCCCAGCATTTT.

This rearrangement joins TRBV12-5 to TRBJ1-1; weak D call: TRBD1 (5 bases). The CDR3 totals 13 residues. The germline V and J ends were trimmed by 8 bases and 1 base, with 11 bases remaining between them. Germline V gene sequence: CDR1 LGHNT, CDR2 FRNRAP. This chain's CDR3 is CASQGLANTEAFF. In nucleotides, the CDR3 is TGTGCTAGTCAGGGATTGGCGAACACTGAAGCTTTCTTT.

The chain carries TRBV14 and TRBJ1-3, with D unresolved. Trimming stripped 3 bases from V and 0 bases from J, with 12 bases between. This CDR3 has 16 residues. Germline CDR1 reads SGHDN; CDR2 reads FVKESK. CDR3 sequence: CASSHRTVFSGNTIYF. CDR3 nucleotides: TGTGCCAGCAGCCACCGTACAGTATTCTCTGGAAACACCATATATTTT.

This clone is a singleton in its sample. The genes are TRBV5-6 and TRBJ2-5; possible D gene TRBD1, 5 bases. This CDR3 contains 13 residues. V lost 0 bases and J lost 5, with 8 bases in between. The V gene's germline CDR1 is SGHDT and CDR2 YYEEEE. The CDR3 here is CASSLVRGETQYF. DNA for the CDR3: TGTGCCAGCAGCTTGGTTAGGGGCGAGACCCAGTACTTC.

The rearrangement links TRBV4-1 to TRBJ2-7, with 9 nucleotides matching TRBD1. The CDR3 runs to 15 residues. V gave up 4 bases and J gave up 1 base; unmatched junction bases: 5. Germline CDR1 reads MGHRA; CDR2 reads YSYEKL. In DNA, the CDR3 is TGCGCCAGCAGCCCCTACAGGGGGCAATCCTACGAGCAGTACTTC. Protein sequence: CASSPYRGQSYEQYF.

The genes are TRBV30 and TRBJ1-2, with D perhaps matching TRBD1 (6 bases). In germline, CDR1 is GTSNPN, CDR2 SVGIG (reference sequence). The CDR3 contains 13 residues. Trimming removed 0 bases from V and 8 bases from J, with 13 bases in between. For the CDR3, the DNA is TGTGCCTGGAGTGTACAGGGTGAGGAGGGCTACACCTTC. This gives the protein CAWSVQGEEGYTF.

Note on this clone: A read error may account for a junction end that differs from germline. This chain uses TRBV19 with TRBJ2-5, with TRBD2 matching 12 bases. CDR1 LNHDA and CDR2 SQIVND come from the germline V gene (reference sequence). The CDR3 is 15 amino acids. CDR3 loop: CASSMTSGGREPQYF. In nucleotides, the CDR3 is TGTGCCAGTAGTATGACTAGCGGGGGCCGAGAGCCCCAGTACTTC. Filled out from reference TRBV19 and TRBJ2-5, the complete variable domain reads DGGITQSPKYLFRKEGQNVTLSCEQNLNHDAMYWYRQDPGQGLRLIYYSQIVNDFQKGDIAEGYSVSREKKESFPLTVTSAQKNPTAFYLCASSMTSGGREPQYFGPGTRLLVL.

This chain uses TRBV11-2 with TRBJ2-3, with D uncertain. V lost 1 base and J 0 bases, leaving 11 bases between the germline ends. CDR3 size: 16 residues. Germline V gene data show CDR1 as SGHAT and CDR2 as FQNNGV. The CDR3 loop is CASSLVLGASTDTQYF. The DNA of the CDR3 is TGTGCCAGCAGCTTAGTACTGGGCGCTAGCACAGATACGCAGTATTTT.

This rearrangement joins TRBV11-2 to TRBJ2-5; perhaps TRBD1 as D (6 bases). With 3 bases removed from V and 5 bases from J, the gap between germline ends came to 7 bases. The CDR3 covers 12 residues. Per germline, CDR1 SGHAT and CDR2 FQNNGV. The CDR3 DNA sequence: TGTGCCAGCAGCTTTGGGGGCGAGACCCAGTACTTC. It specifies CASSFGGETQYF.

In its sample, this clone was seen many times. The chain joins TRBV19 to TRBJ2-2; maybe TRBD1 (6 bases). The CDR3 has 18 residues. V was trimmed by 7 bases and J by 1 base, leaving 22 bases between them. Germline V gene sequence: CDR1 LNHDA, CDR2 SQIVND (reference sequence). CDR3 DNA sequence: TGTGCCAGTAAACGGGACAACTTCGGTCTAGTGAACACCGGGGAGCTGTTTTTT. Translated, it gives CASKRDNFGLVNTGELFF.

The rearrangement uses TRBV30 and TRBJ1-2; TRBD1 aligns across 7 bases. Germline V gene lookup returns CDR1 GTSNPN and CDR2 SVGIG (reference sequence). The V gene end was trimmed by 0 bases and the J gene end by 4 bases; junction bases not matched to a gene: 5. CDR3 length: 14 amino acids. The CDR3 DNA sequence: TGTGCCTGGAGTGTTGAAGGGGGCGCCTATGGCTACACCTTC. Translated, it gives CAWSVEGGAYGYTF.

The chain couples TRBV5-1 to TRBJ2-5; 8 nucleotides align to TRBD2. Germline assignment: CDR1 SGHRS and CDR2 YFSETQ. With V trimmed by 1 base and J by 2 bases, 7 bases remained unmatched. The CDR3 covers 16 residues. The CDR3 spells CASSLRASGLQETQYF. CDR3 DNA: TGCGCCAGCAGCTTGAGGGCTAGCGGGCTACAAGAGACCCAGTACTTC.

V and J are TRBV5-1 and TRBJ2-3; D not resolved. CDR3 length: 14 residues. Trimming shortened V by 2 bases and J by 1 base, and 8 bases separated the two germline ends. Germline CDR1 SGHRS, CDR2 YFSETQ. CDR3 region: CASSFLTGTDTQYF. CDR3 sequence (DNA): TGCGCCAGCAGCTTTTTAACAGGCACAGATACGCAGTATTTT.

This chain connects TRBV19 to TRBJ2-1, with D hard to call. CDR3 length: 12 amino acids. Germline lookup yields CDR1 LNHDA and CDR2 SQIVND (reference sequence). Deletions cut 5 bases from V and 10 bases from J, with 12 bases between. This CDR3 reads CASSVGNREQFF. The CDR3 DNA is TGTGCCAGTAGTGTAGGCAACAGAGAGCAGTTCTTC. The variable domain in full, with the rest retrieved from reference TRBV19 and TRBJ2-1, is DGGITQSPKYLFRKEGQNVTLSCEQNLNHDAMYWYRQDPGQGLRLIYYSQIVNDFQKGDIAEGYSVSREKKESFPLTVTSAQKNPTAFYLCASSVGNREQFFGPGTRLTVL.

The rearrangement joins TRBV10-3 to TRBJ2-4; 16 bases are a match to TRBD2. Germline V gene sequence: CDR1 ENHRY, CDR2 SYGVKD. CDR3 size: 19 residues. J was trimmed by 0 bases and V by 8 bases; bases with no gene match: 10. The CDR3 region is CAISRQGLAGGVAKNIQYF. The CDR3 nucleotides are TGTGCCATCTCGCGACAGGGACTAGCGGGGGGGGTAGCCAAAAACATTCAGTACTTC.

Turning to this clone: A read error may account for a junction end that differs from germline. The chain combines TRBV9 with TRBJ1-2; D gene uncertain. Per the germline V gene, CDR1 is SGDLS and CDR2 is YYNGEE. CDR3 length: 14 amino acids. The CDR3 here is CASSPEAASYGYIF. CDR3 coding DNA: TGTGCCAGCAGCCCAGAGGCGGCTTCCTATGGCTACATCTTC.